One sample yielded the 17 T cell receptor beta chains listed below, sequenced in a study of blood T cell repertoires in COVID-19. This table comes from immunoSEQ multiplex PCR, and its TCRdb copy is limited to in-frame clones, with some not included. Found here are about 360,000 clones, over 70% of them singletons; the top ten hold around 3%. The material sequenced was peripheral blood. These receptors were taken from a man younger than 45 with active or convalescent COVID-19.

The J gene is TRBJ2-5, the V gene TRBV5-1; no firm D call. CDR1 is SGHRS and CDR2 is YFSETQ in the germline V gene. Trimming took 4 bases from V and 5 from J, leaving 12 bases between them. CDR3 length equals 13 residues. CDR3 sequence (DNA): TGCGCCAGCAGCCAAGACTTTCGGGAGACCCAGTACTTC. Protein sequence: CASSQDFRETQYF.

V gene TRBV6-2 or TRBV6-3 combines with J gene TRBJ2-1; 14 bases are shared with TRBD2. The CDR3 is 22 residues long. Germline lookup yields CDR1 MNHEY and CDR2 SVGEGT. The J segment lost 3 bases and the V segment lost 6 bases, leaving 22 bases of the junction unmatched. CDR3 coding DNA: TGTGCCAGCAGCCCAAATATCCCCGGGACTAGCGGGAGCCTTTTGGACTACAATGAGCAGTTCTTC. It yields the protein CASSPNIPGTSGSLLDYNEQFF.

The V call is TRBV11-2, the J call TRBJ2-5, with TRBD2 matching 14 bases. Germline V gene lookup returns CDR1 SGHAT and CDR2 FQNNGV. V shed 7 bases and J 4 bases; nucleotides not matched to a gene: 2. This CDR3 is 14 amino acids long. The CDR3 DNA reads as TGTGCCAGCACGACTAGCGGGGGGGGAGAGACCCAGTACTTC. Translating gives CASTTSGGGETQYF.

The genes are TRBV5-1 and TRBJ2-1; TRBD2 aligns across 10 bases. CDR3 length: 14 residues. The trim removed 4 bases at V and 6 bases at J, leaving 4 bases unmatched. Germline V lookup: CDR1 SGHRS, CDR2 YFSETQ. The CDR3 sequence is CASSPGLASNEQFF. The DNA for the CDR3 is TGCGCCAGCAGCCCGGGACTAGCGAGCAATGAGCAGTTCTTC.

This chain links TRBV4-3 with TRBJ2-3; 12 nucleotides align to TRBD2. CDR3 size: 18 residues. Per germline, CDR1 LGHNA and CDR2 YSLEER. The V gene end was trimmed by 5 bases and the J gene end by 2 bases; junction bases not matched to a gene: 11. DNA of the CDR3: TGCGCCAGCAGCTTGTCCGAACTAGCGGGGGGAGTCACAGATACGCAGTATTTT. Amino acids: CASSLSELAGGVTDTQYF.

J is TRBJ2-7 and V is TRBV7-9, with a tentative D call TRBD2 (6 bases). The CDR3 spans 15 residues. Germline V gives CDR1 SEHNR, CDR2 FQNEAQ (reference sequence). V was clipped by 1 base and J by 1 base, with 11 bases between them. The CDR3 sequence is CASSLEQGGSYEQYF. CDR3 nucleotides: TGTGCCAGCAGCTTAGAGCAGGGAGGTTCCTACGAGCAGTACTTC.

The chain employs TRBV30 and TRBJ1-6; 9 bases are shared with TRBD1. The V gene end was trimmed by 3 bases and the J gene end by 9 bases; junction bases not matched to a gene: 6. The CDR3 covers 14 residues. Per germline, CDR1 GTSNPN and CDR2 SVGIG (reference sequence). The CDR3 region is CAWSRDRAISPLHF. In DNA form, the CDR3 reads TGTGCCTGGAGCCGGGACAGGGCTATTTCACCCCTCCACTTT.

The rearrangement links TRBV7-3 to TRBJ1-1; 9 positions match TRBD1. V dropped 6 bases and J dropped 4; count of bases not matched to a gene: 3. The length of the CDR3 is 13 residues. CDR1 and CDR2 from the germline V gene are SGHTA and FQGTGA. The CDR3 here is CASSWDRATEAFF. As DNA, the CDR3 is TGTGCCAGCAGTTGGGACAGGGCCACTGAAGCTTTCTTT.

V usage is TRBV25-1 and J usage is TRBJ1-1, with D tentatively TRBD1 (6 bases). This CDR3 comprises 15 residues. The V gene's germline CDR1 is MGHDK and CDR2 SYGVNS. The V end was cut by 1 base, the J end by 5 bases, with 14 bases between. The CDR3 loop is CASSESDRFRTEAFF. The CDR3 coding sequence is TGTGCCAGCAGTGAATCTGACAGGTTCCGAACTGAAGCTTTCTTT.

The chain is built from TRBV10-2 and TRBJ1-2; D is perhaps TRBD1 (6 bases). Germline-derived CDR1 and CDR2 are WSHSY and SAAADI. Trimming removed 8 bases from V and 4 bases from J, with 17 bases in between. The CDR3 loop spans 14 amino acids. In DNA form, the CDR3 reads TGCGCCAGCGCGGACAGCCCTGGAGCCTATGGCTACACCTTC. This codes for CASADSPGAYGYTF.

This chain links TRBV9 with TRBJ1-3; D is unclear. The ends were cut back, 6 bases at V and 4 bases at J, with 8 bases in the middle. The V gene's germline CDR1 is SGDLS and CDR2 YYNGEE. The CDR3 covers 12 residues. CDR3 coding DNA: TGTGCCAGCACGCGGGAGGGAAACACCATATATTTT. Translation: CASTREGNTIYF.

The rearrangement links TRBV7-9 to TRBJ2-7; 10 nucleotides match TRBD2. With V trimmed by 3 bases and J by 7 bases, 6 bases remained unmatched. Germline V CDR1 and CDR2: SEHNR, FQNEAQ (reference sequence). The CDR3 runs to 14 residues. CDR3 DNA sequence: TGTGCCAGCAGCTTCCTAGCGGGAGTTGAAGAGCAGTACTTC. Residues: CASSFLAGVEEQYF.

The V and J genes are TRBV18 and TRBJ2-7, with a possible D match to TRBD1 (6 bases). Trimming took off 2 bases at V and 5 bases at J, with 25 bases between the two ends. Germline V CDR1 and CDR2: KGHSH, LQKENI. The CDR3 has 18 residues. The chain's CDR3 is CASSPSRQGLYQIDEQYF. CDR3 coding DNA: TGTGCCAGCTCACCATCTCGGCAGGGGTTGTATCAGATAGACGAGCAGTACTTC.

The rearrangement joins TRBV2 to TRBJ2-7; no clear D gene. V lost 4 bases and J lost 1, with 11 bases in between. Looked up from germline, CDR1 is SNHLY and CDR2 is FYNNEI. This CDR3 spans 14 amino acids. DNA for the CDR3: TGTGCCAGCAGTGGGAGTGCCGTTTCCTACGAGCAGTACTTC. This sequence encodes CASSGSAVSYEQYF.

In its sample, this clone was seen a few times. The chain joins TRBV11-2 to TRBJ1-5, with 9 bases lining up with TRBD1. Germline CDR1 SGHAT, CDR2 FQNNGV. CDR3 length equals 14 residues. The junction had 2 bases not matched to a gene; V was cut back by 1 base and J by 7 bases. CDR3 in DNA: TGTGCCAGCAGCTTAGGGACAGGGGAACAGCCCCAGCATTTT. Encoded protein: CASSLGTGEQPQHF.

This chain uses TRBV30 with TRBJ2-3, with 8 bases lining up with TRBD1. The CDR3 is 13 residues long. V lost 1 base and J lost 4; bases outside the gene matches: 1. Germline CDR1 and CDR2: GTSNPN and SVGIG (reference sequence). The CDR3 region is CAWSEDRADTQYF. The CDR3 DNA reads as TGTGCCTGGAGTGAGGACAGGGCAGATACGCAGTATTTT. The full variable domain, in which reference TRBV30 and TRBJ2-3 provide the parts outside the CDR3, is SQTIHQWPATLVQPVGSPLSLECTVEGTSNPNLYWYRQAAGRGLQLLFYSVGIGQISSEVPQNLSASRPQDRQFILSSKKLLLSDSGFYLCAWSEDRADTQYFGPGTRLTVL.

V usage is TRBV2 and J usage is TRBJ1-1, with TRBD1 matching 9 bases. The CDR3 is 14 residues long. CDR1 is SNHLY, CDR2 FYNNEI, per germline. The trim removed 8 bases at V and 5 bases at J, leaving 9 bases unmatched. Here the CDR3 reads CASATGQGKTEAFF. The DNA of the CDR3 is TGTGCCAGCGCCACGGGACAGGGTAAGACTGAAGCTTTCTTT.